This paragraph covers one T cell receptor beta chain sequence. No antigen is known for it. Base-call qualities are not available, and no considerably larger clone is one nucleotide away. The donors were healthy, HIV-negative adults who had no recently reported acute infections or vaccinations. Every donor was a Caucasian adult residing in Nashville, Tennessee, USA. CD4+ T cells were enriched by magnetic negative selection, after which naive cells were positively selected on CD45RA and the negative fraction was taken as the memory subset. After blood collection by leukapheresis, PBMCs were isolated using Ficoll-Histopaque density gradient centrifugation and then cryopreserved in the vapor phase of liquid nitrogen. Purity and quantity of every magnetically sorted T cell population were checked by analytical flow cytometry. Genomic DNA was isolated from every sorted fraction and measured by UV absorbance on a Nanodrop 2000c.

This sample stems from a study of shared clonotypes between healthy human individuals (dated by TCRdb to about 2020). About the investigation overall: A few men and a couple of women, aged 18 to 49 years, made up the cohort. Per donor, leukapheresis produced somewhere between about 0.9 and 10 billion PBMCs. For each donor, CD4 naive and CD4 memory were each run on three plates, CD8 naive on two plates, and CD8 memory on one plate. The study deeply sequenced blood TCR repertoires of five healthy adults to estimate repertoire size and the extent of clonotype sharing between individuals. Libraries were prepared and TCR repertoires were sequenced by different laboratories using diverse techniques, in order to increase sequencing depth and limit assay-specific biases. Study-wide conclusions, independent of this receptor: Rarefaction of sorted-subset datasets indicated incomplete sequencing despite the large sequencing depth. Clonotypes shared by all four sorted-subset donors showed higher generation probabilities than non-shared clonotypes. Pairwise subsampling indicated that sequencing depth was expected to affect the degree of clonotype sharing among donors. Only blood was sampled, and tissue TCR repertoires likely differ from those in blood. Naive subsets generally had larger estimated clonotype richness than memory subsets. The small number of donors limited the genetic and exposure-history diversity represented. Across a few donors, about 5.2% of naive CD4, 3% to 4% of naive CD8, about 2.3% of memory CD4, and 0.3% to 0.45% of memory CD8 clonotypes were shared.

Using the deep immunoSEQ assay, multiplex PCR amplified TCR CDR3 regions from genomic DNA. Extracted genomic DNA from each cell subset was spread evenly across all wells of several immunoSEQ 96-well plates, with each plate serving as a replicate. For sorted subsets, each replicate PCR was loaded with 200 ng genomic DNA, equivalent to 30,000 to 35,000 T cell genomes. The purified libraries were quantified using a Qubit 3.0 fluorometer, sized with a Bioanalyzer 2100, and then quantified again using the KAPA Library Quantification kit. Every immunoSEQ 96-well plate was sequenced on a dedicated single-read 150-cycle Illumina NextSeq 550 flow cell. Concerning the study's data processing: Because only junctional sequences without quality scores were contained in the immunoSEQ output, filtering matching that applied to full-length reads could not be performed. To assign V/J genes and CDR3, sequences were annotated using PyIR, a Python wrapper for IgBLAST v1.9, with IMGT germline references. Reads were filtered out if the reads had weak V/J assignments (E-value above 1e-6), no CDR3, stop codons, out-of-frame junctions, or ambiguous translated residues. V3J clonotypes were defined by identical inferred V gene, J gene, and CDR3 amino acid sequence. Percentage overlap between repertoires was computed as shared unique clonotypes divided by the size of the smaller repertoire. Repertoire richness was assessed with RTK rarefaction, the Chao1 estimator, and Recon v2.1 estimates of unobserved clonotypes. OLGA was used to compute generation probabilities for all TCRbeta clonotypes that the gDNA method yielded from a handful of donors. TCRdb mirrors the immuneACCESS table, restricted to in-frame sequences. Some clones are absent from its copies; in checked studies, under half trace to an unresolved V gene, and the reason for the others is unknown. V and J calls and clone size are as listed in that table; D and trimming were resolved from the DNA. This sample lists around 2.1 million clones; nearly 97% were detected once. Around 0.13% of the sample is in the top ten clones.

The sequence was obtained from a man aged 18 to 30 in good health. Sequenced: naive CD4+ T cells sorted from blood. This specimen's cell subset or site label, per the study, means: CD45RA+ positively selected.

CDR3 sequence: CASSFGPPGGGLETQYF. In nucleotides, the sequence is TGTGCCAGCAGTTTTGGGCCTCCAGGGGGCGGATTGGAGACCCAGTACTTC. The chain uses TRBV5-4 and TRBJ2-5, and TRBD1 aligns with 8 junction nucleotides. The CDR3 holds 17 amino acids from the cysteine to the phenylalanine. The kept DNA is CDR3 alone, 51 bases in frame from the first base. At the junction V is shortened by 5 bases and J by 5 bases; bases outside the gene matches: 17. CDR1 SGHNT and CDR2 YYREEE were looked up in the germline V gene (reference sequence).